This T cell receptor beta chain was identified during a study of T-cell reconstitution after alpha-beta-depleted transplantation in children. This clonotype was detected only a few times. Library preparation (for TCRbeta) was performed with unique molecular identifiers. Via MiXCR, TCRdb re-called the PCR reads, giving one row per CDR3 protein. This table has hundreds of thousands of distinct CDR3 sequences, about 11% appearing once. CDR1 MNHEY and CDR2 SMNVEV come from the germline V gene (reference sequence). This CDR3 comprises 16 residues. V trimming: 5 bases; J trimming: 2 bases; junction bases outside the gene matches: 8.

The sample was PBMCs from the stem cell graft donor, taken from the stem cell graft. The receptor comes from a human donor who donated a stem cell graft to a child with acute myeloid leukemia. V and J are TRBV27 and TRBJ2-7; 11 positions match TRBD2. The CDR3 region has the DNA TGTGCCAGCAGTCCGCGGACTAGCGGGTTGACCTACGAGCAGTACTTC. This sequence encodes CASSPRTSGLTYEQYF.